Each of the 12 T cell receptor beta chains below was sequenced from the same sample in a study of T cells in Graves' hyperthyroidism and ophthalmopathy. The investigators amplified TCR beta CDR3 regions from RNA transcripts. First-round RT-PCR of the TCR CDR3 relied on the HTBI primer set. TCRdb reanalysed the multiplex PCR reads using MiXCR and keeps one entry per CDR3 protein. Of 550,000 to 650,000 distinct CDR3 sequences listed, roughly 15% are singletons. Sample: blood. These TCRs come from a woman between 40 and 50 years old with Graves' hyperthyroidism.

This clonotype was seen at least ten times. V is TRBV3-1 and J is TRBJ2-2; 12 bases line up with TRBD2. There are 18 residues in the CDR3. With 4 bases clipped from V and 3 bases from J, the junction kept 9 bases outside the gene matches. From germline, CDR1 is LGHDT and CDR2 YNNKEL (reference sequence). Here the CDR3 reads CASSPRTSGTFDTGELFF. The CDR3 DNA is TGTGCCAGCAGCCCTCGGACTAGCGGGACTTTCGACACCGGGGAGCTGTTTTTT.

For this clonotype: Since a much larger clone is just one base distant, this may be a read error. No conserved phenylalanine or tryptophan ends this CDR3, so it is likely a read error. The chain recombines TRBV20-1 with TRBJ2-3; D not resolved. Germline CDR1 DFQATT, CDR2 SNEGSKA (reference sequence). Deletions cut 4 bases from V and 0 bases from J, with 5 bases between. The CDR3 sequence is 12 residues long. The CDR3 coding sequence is TGCAGTGCTACTTGGAGCACAGATACGCAGTATCTT. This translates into CSATWSTDTQYL.

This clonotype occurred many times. Here the CDR3 reads CASSGLPSSTDTQYF. The DNA for the CDR3 is TGTGCCAGCAGCGGCCTTCCATCATCCACCGATACGCAGTATTTT. V is TRBV2 and J is TRBJ2-3; D not certain. The germline gives CDR1 SNHLY, CDR2 FYNNEI. V dropped 6 bases and J dropped 6 bases, with 19 bases sitting between them. The CDR3 totals 15 residues.

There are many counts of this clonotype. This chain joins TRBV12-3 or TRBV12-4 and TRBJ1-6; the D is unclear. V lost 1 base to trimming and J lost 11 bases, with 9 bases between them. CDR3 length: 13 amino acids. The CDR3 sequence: CASSLEQKAPLHF. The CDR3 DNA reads TGTGCCAGCAGTTTAGAGCAGAAGGCACCCCTCCACTTT.

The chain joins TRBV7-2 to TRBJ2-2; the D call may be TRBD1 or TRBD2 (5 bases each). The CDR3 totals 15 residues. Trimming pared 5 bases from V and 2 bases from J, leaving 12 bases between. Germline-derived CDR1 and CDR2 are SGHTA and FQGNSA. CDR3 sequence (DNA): TGTGCCAGCAGCATCCACGGGGCAAACACCGGGGAGCTGTTTTTT. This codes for CASSIHGANTGELFF.

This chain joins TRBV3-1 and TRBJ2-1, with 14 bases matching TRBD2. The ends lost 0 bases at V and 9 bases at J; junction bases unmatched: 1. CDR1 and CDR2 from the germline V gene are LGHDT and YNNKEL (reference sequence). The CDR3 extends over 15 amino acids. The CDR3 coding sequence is TGTGCCAGCAGCCAAGAGACTAGCGGGAGGGGTGAGCAGTTCTTC. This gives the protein CASSQETSGRGEQFF.

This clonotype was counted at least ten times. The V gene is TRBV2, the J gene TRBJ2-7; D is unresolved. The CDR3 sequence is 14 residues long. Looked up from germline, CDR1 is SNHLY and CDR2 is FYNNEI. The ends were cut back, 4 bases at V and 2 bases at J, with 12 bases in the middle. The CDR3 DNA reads TGTGCCAGCAGTGCCCGGTCCTCTCCCTACGAGCAGTACTTC. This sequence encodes CASSARSSPYEQYF.

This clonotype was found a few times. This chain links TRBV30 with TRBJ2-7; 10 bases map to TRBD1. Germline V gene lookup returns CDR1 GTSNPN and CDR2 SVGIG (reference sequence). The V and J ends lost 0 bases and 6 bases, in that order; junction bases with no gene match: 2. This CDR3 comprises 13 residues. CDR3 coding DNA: TGTGCCTGGAGTGTGACAGGGGGCGGCGAGCAGTACTTC. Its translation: CAWSVTGGGEQYF.

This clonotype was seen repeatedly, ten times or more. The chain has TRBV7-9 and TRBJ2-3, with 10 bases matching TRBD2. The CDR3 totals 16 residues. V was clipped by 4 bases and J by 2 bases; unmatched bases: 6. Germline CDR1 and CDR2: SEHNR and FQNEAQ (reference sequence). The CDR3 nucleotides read TGTGCCAGCAGCTCTATTACTAGCGGGACCACAGATACGCAGTATTTT. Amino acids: CASSSITSGTTDTQYF.

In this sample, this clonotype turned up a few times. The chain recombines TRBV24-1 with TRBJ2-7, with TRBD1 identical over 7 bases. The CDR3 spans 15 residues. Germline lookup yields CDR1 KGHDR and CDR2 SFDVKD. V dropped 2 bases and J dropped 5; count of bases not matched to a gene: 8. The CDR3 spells CATSDSGKGANEQYF. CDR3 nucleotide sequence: TGTGCCACCAGTGATTCCGGTAAGGGGGCAAACGAGCAGTACTTC.

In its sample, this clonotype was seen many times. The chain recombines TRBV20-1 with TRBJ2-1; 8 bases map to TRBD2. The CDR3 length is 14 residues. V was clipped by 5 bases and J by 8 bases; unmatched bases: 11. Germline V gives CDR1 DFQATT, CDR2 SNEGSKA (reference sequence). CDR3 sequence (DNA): TGCAGTGCTTCCCGGACTAGCCCAAACGATGAGCAGTTCTTC. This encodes CSASRTSPNDEQFF.

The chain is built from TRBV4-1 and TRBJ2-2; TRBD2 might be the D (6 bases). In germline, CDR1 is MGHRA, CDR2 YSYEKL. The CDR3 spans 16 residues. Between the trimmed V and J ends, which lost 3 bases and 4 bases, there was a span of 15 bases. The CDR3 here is CASSQLGGIGTGELFF. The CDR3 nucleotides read TGCGCCAGCAGCCAGCTCGGGGGTATCGGCACCGGGGAGCTGTTTTTT.